A selection of T cell receptor beta chains follows, all from one sample in a study of blood T cell repertoires in COVID-19. TCRdb's table, derived via immunoSEQ multiplex PCR, lists solely in-frame clones and lacks some. Among roughly 220,000 clones, roughly 90% were seen once, and the ten largest hold roughly 2.8%. Input material: PBMCs or T cells enriched from blood (not recorded which). All receptors derive from a woman between 25 and 40 years old who had recovered from COVID-19. Both conserved end residues are part of each CDR3. D genes are given only for firm matches. Expanded clones get a size class; other rows say once, few or many, or leave the size out.

>TRBJ2-3|TRBV7-2|NA|NA
CASSPQDTQYF
TGTGCCAGCAGCCCGCAGGATACGCAGTATTTT
>TRBJ2-7|TRBV6-5|NA|NA
CASSPGLTYEQYF
TGTGCCAGCAGTCCGGGACTTACCTACGAGCAGTACTTC
>TRBJ2-5|TRBV7-2|NA|TRBD2
CASSRQGLAEETQYF
TGTGCCAGCAGCCGTCAGGGACTAGCGGAAGAGACCCAGTACTTC
>TRBJ1-2|TRBV4-3|NA|NA
CASSPRTEMKEGYTF
TGCGCCAGCAGCCCCCGGACAGAGATGAAGGAGGGCTACACCTTC
>TRBJ2-7|TRBV29-1|NA|NA
CSVGTQARGEQYF
TGCAGCGTGGGGACACAAGCGCGTGGGGAGCAGTACTTC
>TRBJ1-5|TRBV6-5|NA|TRBD1
CASSRSDRGSPQHF
TGTGCCAGCAGTCGTTCGGACAGGGGTTCACCCCAGCATTTT
>TRBJ1-6|TRBV4-2|NA|NA
CASSQEVQNNSPLHF
TGTGCCAGCAGCCAAGAAGTACAGAATAATTCACCCCTCCACTTT
>TRBJ2-1|TRBV6-5|NA|NA
CASRTVGHGYNEQFF
TGTGCCAGCAGGACTGTTGGACACGGCTACAATGAGCAGTTCTTC
>TRBJ2-3|TRBV9|NA|TRBD2
CASSTRTSGGTDTQYF
TGTGCCAGCAGCACTCGGACTAGCGGGGGAACAGATACGCAGTATTTT
>TRBJ1-5|TRBV7-2|NA|TRBD1
CANEMTGKRDQPQHF
TGTGCCAACGAAATGACAGGGAAAAGGGATCAGCCCCAGCATTTT
>TRBJ1-1|TRBV2|NA|NA
CASRPDTNTEAFF
TGTGCCAGCAGGCCAGATACCAACACTGAAGCTTTCTTT
>TRBJ2-5|TRBV6-5|once|NA
CASSDFGGSLETQYF
TGTGCCAGCAGCGATTTTGGGGGGAGTTTAGAGACCCAGTACTTC
>TRBJ2-7|TRBV10-2|NA|TRBD1
CASQTGDHEQYF
TGCGCCAGTCAGACAGGGGACCACGAGCAGTACTTC
>TRBJ2-7|TRBV14|NA|TRBD1
CASSQAGQSYEQYF
TGTGCCAGCAGCCAAGCGGGACAGTCCTACGAGCAGTACTTC
>TRBJ1-5|TRBV5-6|few|NA
CASSIGNRVRPQHF
TGTGCCAGCAGCATTGGGAACAGGGTCCGTCCCCAGCATTTT
>TRBJ2-1|TRBV5-1|NA|TRBD2
CASSSGGDEQFF
TGCGCCAGCAGCTCGGGGGGTGATGAGCAGTTCTTC
>TRBJ1-3|TRBV5-6|NA|TRBD1
CASSFGTGGNTIYF
TGTGCCAGCAGCTTCGGGACAGGGGGAAACACCATATATTTT
>TRBJ2-6|TRBV27|NA|NA
CASSLSSGANVLTF
TGTGCCAGCAGTTTGAGTTCTGGGGCCAACGTCCTGACTTTC
>TRBJ1-1|TRBV10-3|NA|NA
CAISESRGRTEAFF
TGTGCCATCAGTGAATCTAGAGGGCGGACTGAAGCTTTCTTT
>TRBJ2-5|TRBV7-3|NA|NA
CASSLLSGRDGETQYF
TGTGCCAGCAGCTTATTATCGGGAAGGGATGGGGAGACCCAGTACTTC
>TRBJ1-3|TRBV5-1|NA|TRBD1
CASSPDRGSTIYF
TGCGCCAGCAGCCCGGACAGGGGCAGCACCATATATTTT
>TRBJ1-1|TRBV11-2|NA|NA
CASSLGLVSEAFF
TGTGCCAGCAGCTTAGGCCTAGTATCTGAAGCTTTCTTT